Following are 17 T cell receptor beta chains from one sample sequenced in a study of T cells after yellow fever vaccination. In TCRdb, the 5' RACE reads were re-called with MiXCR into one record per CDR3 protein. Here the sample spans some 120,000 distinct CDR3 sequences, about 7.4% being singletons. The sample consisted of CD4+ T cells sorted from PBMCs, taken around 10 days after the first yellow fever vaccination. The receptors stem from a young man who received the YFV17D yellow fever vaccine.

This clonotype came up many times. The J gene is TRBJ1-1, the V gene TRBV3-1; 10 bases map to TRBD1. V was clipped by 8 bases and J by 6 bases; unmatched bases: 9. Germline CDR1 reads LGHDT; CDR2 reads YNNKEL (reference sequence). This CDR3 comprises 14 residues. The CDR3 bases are TGTGCCAGCGCCTGGGACAGGGGTAACGCTGAAGCTTTCTTT. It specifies CASAWDRGNAEAFF.

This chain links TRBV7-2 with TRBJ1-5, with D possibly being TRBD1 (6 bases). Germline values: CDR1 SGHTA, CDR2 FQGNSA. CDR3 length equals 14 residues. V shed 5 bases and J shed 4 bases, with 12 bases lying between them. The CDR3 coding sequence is TGTGCCAGCAGCATAAGACAGGCGAATCAGCCCCAGCATTTT. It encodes CASSIRQANQPQHF.

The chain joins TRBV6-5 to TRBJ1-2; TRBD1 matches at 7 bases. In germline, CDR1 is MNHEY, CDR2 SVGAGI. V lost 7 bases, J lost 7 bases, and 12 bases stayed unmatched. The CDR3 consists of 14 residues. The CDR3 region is CASNQGQAPSGYTF. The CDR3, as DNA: TGTGCCAGCAACCAAGGACAGGCCCCCAGTGGCTACACCTTC.

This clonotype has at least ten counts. Written as DNA, the CDR3 is TGTGCCAGCAGCTTAGGACTAGCGGGGGGCAATGAGCAGTTCTTC. It translates to CASSLGLAGGNEQFF. The genes are TRBV7-2 and TRBJ2-1; 13 bases align to TRBD2. Germline V gene data show CDR1 as SGHTA and CDR2 as FQGNSA. The CDR3 is 15 amino acids. Germline trimming cut 1 base from V and 6 bases from J; bases unmatched to any gene: 0.

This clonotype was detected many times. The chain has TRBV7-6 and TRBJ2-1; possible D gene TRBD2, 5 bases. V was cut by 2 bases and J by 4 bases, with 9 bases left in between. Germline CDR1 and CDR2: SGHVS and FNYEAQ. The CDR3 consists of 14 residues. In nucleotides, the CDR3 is TGTGCCAGCAGCTTACTAGCACATTACAATGAGCAGTTCTTC. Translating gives CASSLLAHYNEQFF.

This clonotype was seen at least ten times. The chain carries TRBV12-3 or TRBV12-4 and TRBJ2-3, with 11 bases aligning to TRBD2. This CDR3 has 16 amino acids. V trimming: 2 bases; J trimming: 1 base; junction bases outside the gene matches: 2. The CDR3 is CASSLSTSGGTDTQYF. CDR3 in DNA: TGTGCCAGCAGTTTATCGACTAGCGGGGGCACAGATACGCAGTATTTT.

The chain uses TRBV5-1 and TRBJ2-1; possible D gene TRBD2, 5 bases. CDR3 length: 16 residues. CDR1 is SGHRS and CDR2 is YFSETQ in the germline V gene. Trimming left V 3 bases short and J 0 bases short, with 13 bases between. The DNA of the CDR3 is TGCGCCAGCAGCTCCATCGAGGGCAGCTCCTACAATGAGCAGTTCTTC. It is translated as CASSSIEGSSYNEQFF.

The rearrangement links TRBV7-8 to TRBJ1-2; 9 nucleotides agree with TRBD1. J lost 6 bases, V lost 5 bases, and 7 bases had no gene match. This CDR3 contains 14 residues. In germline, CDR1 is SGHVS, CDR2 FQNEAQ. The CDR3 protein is CASSPMRQGDGYTF. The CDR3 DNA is TGTGCCAGCAGCCCGATGCGACAGGGGGATGGCTACACCTTC.

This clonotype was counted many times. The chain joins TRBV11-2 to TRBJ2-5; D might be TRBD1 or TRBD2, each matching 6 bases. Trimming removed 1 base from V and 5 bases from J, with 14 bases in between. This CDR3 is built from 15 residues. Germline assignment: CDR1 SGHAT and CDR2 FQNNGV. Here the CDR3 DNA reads TGTGCCAGCAGCTTAGTCCTCTCCGGGGGCGAGACCCAGTACTTC. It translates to CASSLVLSGGETQYF.

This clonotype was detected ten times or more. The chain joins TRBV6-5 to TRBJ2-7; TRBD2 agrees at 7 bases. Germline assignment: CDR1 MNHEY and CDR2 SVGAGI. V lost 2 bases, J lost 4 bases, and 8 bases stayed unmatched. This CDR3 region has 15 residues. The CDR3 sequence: CASSYRLQGGYEQYF. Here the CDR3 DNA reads TGTGCCAGCAGTTACCGGCTCCAGGGAGGGTACGAGCAGTACTTC.

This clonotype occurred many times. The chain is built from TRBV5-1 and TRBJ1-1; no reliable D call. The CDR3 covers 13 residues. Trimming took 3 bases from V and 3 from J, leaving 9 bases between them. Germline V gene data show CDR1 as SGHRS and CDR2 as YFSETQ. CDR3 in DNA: TGCGCCAGCAGCTCGGACCAATACACTGAAGCTTTCTTT. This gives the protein CASSSDQYTEAFF.

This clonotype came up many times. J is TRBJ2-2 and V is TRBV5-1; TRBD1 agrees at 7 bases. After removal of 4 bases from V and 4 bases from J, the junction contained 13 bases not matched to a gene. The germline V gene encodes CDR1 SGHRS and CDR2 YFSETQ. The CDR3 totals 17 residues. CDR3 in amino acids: CASSVRQGRLGTGELFF. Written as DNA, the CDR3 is TGCGCCAGCAGCGTCAGACAGGGCCGACTTGGCACCGGGGAGCTGTTTTTT.

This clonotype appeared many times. The CDR3 DNA sequence: TGTGCCAGCAGTCATCAATCGAACACTGAAGCTTTCTTT. The encoded protein is CASSHQSNTEAFF. This sequence joins TRBV6-4 and TRBJ1-1; no reliable D call. CDR3 size: 13 residues. The V gene's germline CDR1 is MRHNA and CDR2 SNTAGT. V was clipped by 5 bases and J by 1 base, with 8 bases between them.

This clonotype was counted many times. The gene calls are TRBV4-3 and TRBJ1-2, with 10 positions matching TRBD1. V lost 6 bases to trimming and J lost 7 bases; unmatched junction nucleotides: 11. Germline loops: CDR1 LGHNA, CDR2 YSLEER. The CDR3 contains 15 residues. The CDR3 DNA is TGCGCCAGCAGGAGTGGACAGGGGGTATCGAGTGGCTACACCTTC. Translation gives CASRSGQGVSSGYTF.

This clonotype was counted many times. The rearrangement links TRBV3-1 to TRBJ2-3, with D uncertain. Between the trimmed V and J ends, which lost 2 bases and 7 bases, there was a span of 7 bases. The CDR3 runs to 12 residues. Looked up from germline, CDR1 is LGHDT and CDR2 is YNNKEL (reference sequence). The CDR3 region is CASSQPPNTQYF. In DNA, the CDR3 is TGTGCCAGCAGCCAACCTCCGAATACGCAGTATTTT.

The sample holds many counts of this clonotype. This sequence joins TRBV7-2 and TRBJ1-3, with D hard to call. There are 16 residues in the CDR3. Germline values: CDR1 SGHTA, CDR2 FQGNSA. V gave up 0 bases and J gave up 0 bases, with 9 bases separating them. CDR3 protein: CASSLAGRGSGNTIYF. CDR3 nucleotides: TGTGCCAGCAGCTTAGCAGGACGGGGCTCTGGAAACACCATATATTTT. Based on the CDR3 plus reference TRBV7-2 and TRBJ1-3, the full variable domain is GAGVSQSPSNKVTEKGKDVELRCDPISGHTALYWYRQSLGQGLEFLIYFQGNSAPDKSGLPSDRFSAERTGGSVSTLTIQRTQQEDSAVYLCASSLAGRGSGNTIYFGEGSWLTVV.

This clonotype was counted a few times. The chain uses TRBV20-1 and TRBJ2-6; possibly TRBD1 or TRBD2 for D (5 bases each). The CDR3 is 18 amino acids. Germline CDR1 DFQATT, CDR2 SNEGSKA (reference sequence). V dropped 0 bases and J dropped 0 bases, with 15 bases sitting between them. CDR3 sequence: CSARDMRGSSSGANVLTF. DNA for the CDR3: TGCAGTGCTAGAGATATGAGGGGTTCCTCCTCTGGGGCCAACGTCCTGACTTTC.